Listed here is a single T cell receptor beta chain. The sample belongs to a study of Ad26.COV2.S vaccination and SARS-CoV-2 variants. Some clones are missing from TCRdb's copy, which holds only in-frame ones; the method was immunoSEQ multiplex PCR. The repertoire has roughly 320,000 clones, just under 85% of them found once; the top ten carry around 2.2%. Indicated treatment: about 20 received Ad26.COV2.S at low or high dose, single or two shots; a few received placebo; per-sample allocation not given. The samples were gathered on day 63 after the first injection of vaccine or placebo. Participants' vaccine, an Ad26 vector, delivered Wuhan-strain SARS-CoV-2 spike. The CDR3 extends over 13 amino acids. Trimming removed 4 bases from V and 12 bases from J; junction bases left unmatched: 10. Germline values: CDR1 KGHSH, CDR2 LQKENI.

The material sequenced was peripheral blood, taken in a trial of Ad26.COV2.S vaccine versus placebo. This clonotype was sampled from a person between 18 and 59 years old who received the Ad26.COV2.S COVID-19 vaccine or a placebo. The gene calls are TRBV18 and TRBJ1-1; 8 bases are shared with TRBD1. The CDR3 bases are TGTGCCAGCTCACTCGGACCAGACAGGGGAACTTTCTTT. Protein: CASSLGPDRGTFF.